This TCR beta chain was sequenced during a study of blood T cells in healthy people across ages (dated by TCRdb to about 2015). In terms of the full investigation: Template switching captured roughly one uniquely barcoded TCR beta cDNA molecule per two T cells in model experiments. To track age-related changes in TCR beta repertoire diversity, the study relied on deep sequencing normalized with unique cDNA molecular identifiers. Two additional independent replicas of 1 million unique cDNA reads from the same blood draw were analyzed for two donors (one aged 18 to 30 and one aged 80 or older). To avoid experimental bias, donors of different ages were distributed randomly across sequencing lanes. The donors were split into four age groups: young (average 16 years), middle-aged (around 40), aged (over 55) and long-lived (over 75). The paper as a whole reports these results and caveats: Conclusive comparison of naive and antigen-experienced compartments was prevented by the profiling of bulk unsorted PBMCs. Observed TCR beta diversity correlated strongly with the percentage of naive T cells measured by flow cytometry. Because donor CMV infection status was unknown, age-related changes in expanded clonotypes were potentially confounded. Estimates of total diversity from one million sequenced T cells were regarded as lower bounds and underestimates. Compared with the aged group, more naive CD4+ T cells, fewer expanded clones and increased TCR diversity were shown by the long-lived group, suggesting age selection. As age increased, observed TCR beta diversity per million T cells dropped in a roughly linear way, and a significant reduction was already evident by age around 41.

This clonotype came up many times. Its antigen is still unknown. One base away there is no much larger clone; base qualities are not given. Receptors were amplified or captured by 5' RACE. Data came from an Illumina HiSeq 2500. A second PCR of about 7 to 12 cycles was run with a J-beta primer mix and a sample-barcoded 5' primer. Each TCR beta cDNA molecule received a unique molecular identifier from a template-switch 5' adaptor carrying 12 random nucleotides. Each sample yielded at least 3 million CDR3-containing paired-end reads. All of the RNA was converted into first-strand cDNA using the Mint cDNA synthesis kit, with a TRBC-specific oligonucleotide serving as the primer. Following uracil-DNA glycosylase treatment, all cDNA underwent a first 18-cycle PCR with the universal primers M1SS and BC2_uni_R. For the original study's pipeline: Each sample was normalized by randomly selecting 1 million high-quality reads, each carrying a distinct molecular identifier. Instead of being binned into consensus sequences, reads with shared molecular identifiers were discarded. CDR3 identification, clonotype clustering and error correction used MiTCR with a Q25 quality threshold and the strictest error-elimination algorithm. A nonparametric unseen species model with Euler transformation was used to estimate a lower bound on total TCR beta diversity. Clones were called with MiXCR by TCRdb after fastp trimmed the public reads at Q25, and only in-frame beta chains were retained. Entries that share a CDR3 protein sequence are merged under the most common genes and DNA. The V and J calls and clone size are TCRdb's, not the authors'. This sample comprises some 790,000 distinct CDR3 sequences, more than 25% of them detected only once. The leading ten clones occupy roughly a sixth of the sample.

The donors were roughly 39 Caucasian individuals from Russia, aged roughly 6 to 90 years, who were systemically healthy. Each donor gave around 9.8 milliliters of peripheral blood, collected into EDTA-treated Vacutainer tubes. PBMCs were isolated by Ficoll-Paque density-gradient centrifugation, with at least 6 million obtained per sample. Total RNA, at least 6 micrograms per sample, was extracted from PBMCs with Trizol reagent. For every donor, an aliquot of PBMCs went through flow cytometry to measure the percentages of naive CD45RAhigh/CD27high T cells. CDR3 length: 16 amino acids, cysteine to phenylalanine. Only CDR3 DNA remains: 48 bases, in frame from the first base. V trim: 0 bases; J trim: 4 bases; unmatched bases: 8. In the germline V gene (reference sequence), CDR1 corresponds to MNHEY and CDR2 to SMNVEV.

The source material was blood. The TCR sequence derives from a woman older than 75 in good health. The rearranged segments are TRBV27 and TRBJ1-2, and TRBD1 aligns with 7 junction nucleotides. The CDR3 region has the sequence CASSLSLDRDSYGYTF. The nucleotide sequence reads TGTGCCAGCAGTTTATCGCTTGACCGGGACAGCTATGGCTACACCTTC.